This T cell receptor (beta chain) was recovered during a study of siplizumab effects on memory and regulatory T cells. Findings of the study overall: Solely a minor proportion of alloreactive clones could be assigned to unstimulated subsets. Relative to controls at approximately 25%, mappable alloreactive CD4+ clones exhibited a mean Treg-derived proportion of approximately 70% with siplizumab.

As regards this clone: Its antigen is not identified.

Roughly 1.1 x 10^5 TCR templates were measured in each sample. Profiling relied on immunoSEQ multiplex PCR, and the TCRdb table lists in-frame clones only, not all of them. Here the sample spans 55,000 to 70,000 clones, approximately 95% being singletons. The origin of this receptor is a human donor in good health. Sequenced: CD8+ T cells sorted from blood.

CDR3 residues: CAWTTGLGNQPQHF. DNA of the CDR3: TGTGCCTGGACCACCGGGCTGGGCAATCAGCCCCAGCATTTT. This chain joins TRBV30 and TRBJ1-5; D unclear. Trimming removed 4 bases at V and 2 bases at J, with 12 bases between. Germline V gives CDR1 GTSNPN, CDR2 SVGIG (reference sequence). The length of the CDR3 is 14 residues.